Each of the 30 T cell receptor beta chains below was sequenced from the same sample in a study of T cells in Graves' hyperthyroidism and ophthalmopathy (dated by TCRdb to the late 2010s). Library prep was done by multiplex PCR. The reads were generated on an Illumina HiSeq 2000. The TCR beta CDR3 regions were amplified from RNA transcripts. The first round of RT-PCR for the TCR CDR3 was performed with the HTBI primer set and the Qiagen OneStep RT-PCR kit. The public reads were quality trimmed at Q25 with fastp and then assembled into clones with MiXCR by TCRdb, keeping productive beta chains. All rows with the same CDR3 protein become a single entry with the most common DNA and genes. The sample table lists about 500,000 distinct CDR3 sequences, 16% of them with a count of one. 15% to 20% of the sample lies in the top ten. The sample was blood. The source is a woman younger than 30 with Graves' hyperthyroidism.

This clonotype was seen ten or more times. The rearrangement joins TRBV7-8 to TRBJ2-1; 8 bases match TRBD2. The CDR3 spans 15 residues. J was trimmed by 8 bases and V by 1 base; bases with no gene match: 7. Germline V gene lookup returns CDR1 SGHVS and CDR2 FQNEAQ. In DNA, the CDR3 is TGTGCCAGCAGCTTAGAAAGGCTAGCGGGTTATGAGCAGTTCTTC. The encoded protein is CASSLERLAGYEQFF.

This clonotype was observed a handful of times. In DNA, the CDR3 is TGTGCCAGCGGAAAACAGGGGGACACTGAAGCTTTCTTT. Protein product: CASGKQGDTEAFF. This rearrangement joins TRBV12-3 or TRBV12-4 to TRBJ1-1; TRBD1 matches at 8 bases. Trimming cost V 8 bases and J 3 bases; bases outside gene matches: 5. This CDR3 is 13 amino acids long.

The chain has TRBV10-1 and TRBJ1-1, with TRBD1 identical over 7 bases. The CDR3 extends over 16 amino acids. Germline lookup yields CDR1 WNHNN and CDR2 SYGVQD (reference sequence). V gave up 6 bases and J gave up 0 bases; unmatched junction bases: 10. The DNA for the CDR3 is TGCGCCAGCAGCGACGACAGGGAGAGGGTGAACACTGAAGCTTTCTTT. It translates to CASSDDRERVNTEAFF.

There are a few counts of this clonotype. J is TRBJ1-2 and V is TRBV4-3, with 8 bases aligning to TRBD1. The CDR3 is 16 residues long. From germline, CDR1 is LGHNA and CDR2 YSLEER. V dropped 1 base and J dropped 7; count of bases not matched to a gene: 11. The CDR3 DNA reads TGCGCCAGCAGCCAAGGTACCGGACAGGGCTTGGGTGGCTACACCTTC. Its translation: CASSQGTGQGLGGYTF.

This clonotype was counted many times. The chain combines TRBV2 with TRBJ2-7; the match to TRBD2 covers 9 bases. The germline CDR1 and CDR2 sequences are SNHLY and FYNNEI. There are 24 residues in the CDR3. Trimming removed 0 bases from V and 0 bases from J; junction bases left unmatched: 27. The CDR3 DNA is TGTGCCAGCAGTGAAGCTTCCTCAGGGGTTCAAACCAGACTAGCGGAAATCTTCTCCTACGAGCAGTACTTC. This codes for CASSEASSGVQTRLAEIFSYEQYF.

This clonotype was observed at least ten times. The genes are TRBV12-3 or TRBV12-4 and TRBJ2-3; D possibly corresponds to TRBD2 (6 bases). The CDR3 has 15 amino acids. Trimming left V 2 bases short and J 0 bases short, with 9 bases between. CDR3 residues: CASSLQAGSTDTQYF. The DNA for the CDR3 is TGTGCCAGCAGTTTACAAGCGGGTAGCACAGATACGCAGTATTTT.

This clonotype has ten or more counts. The CDR3 protein is CATSDLHSGSNEQFF. The CDR3 nucleotides are TGTGCCACCAGTGATTTGCATAGTGGAAGCAATGAGCAGTTCTTC. The chain links TRBV24-1 to TRBJ2-1, with D uncertain. The CDR3 sequence is 15 residues long. From germline, CDR1 is KGHDR and CDR2 SFDVKD. V was shortened by 0 bases and J by 6 bases, with 11 bases between the two germline ends.

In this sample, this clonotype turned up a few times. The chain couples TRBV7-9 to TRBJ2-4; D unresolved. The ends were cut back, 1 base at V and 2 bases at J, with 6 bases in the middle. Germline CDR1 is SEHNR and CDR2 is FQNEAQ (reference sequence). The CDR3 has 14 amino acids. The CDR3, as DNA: TGTGCCAGCAGCTTAGAAGAGACCAAAAACATTCAGTACTTC. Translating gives CASSLEETKNIQYF. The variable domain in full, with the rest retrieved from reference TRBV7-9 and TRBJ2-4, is DTGVSQNPRHKITKRGQNVTFRCDPISEHNRLYWYRQTLGQGPEFLTYFQNEAQLEKSRLLSDRFSAERPKGSFSTLEIQRTEQGDSAMYLCASSLEETKNIQYFGAGTRLSVL.

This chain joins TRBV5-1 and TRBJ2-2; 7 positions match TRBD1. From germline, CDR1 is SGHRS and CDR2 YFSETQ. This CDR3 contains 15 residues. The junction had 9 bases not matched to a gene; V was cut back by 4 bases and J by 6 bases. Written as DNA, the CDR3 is TGCGCCAGCAGCAACGACAAGGGGGCGGCCGGGGAGCTGTTTTTT. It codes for CASSNDKGAAGELFF. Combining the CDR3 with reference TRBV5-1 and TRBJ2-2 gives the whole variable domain KAGVTQTPRYLIKTRGQQVTLSCSPISGHRSVSWYQQTPGQGLQFLFEYFSETQRNKGNFPGRFSGRQFSNSRSEMNVSTLELGDSALYLCASSNDKGAAGELFFGEGSRLTVL.

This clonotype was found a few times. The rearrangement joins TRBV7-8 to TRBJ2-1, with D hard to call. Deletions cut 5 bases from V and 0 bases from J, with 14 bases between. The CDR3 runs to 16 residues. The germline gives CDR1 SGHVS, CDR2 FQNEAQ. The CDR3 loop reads CASSLSTDSSYNEQFF. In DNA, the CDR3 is TGTGCCAGCAGCCTGTCGACGGATAGCTCCTACAATGAGCAGTTCTTC.

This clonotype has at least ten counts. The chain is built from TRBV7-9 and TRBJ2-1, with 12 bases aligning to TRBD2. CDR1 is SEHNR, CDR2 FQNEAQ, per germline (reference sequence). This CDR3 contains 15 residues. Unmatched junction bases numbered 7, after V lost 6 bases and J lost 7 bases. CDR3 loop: CASRSSGRDFNEQFF. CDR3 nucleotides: TGTGCCAGCAGGTCTAGCGGGAGGGATTTTAATGAGCAGTTCTTC.

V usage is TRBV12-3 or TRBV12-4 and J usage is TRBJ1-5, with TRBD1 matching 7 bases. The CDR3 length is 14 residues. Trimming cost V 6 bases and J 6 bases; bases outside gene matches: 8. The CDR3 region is CASRQQGNRQPQHF. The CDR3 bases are TGTGCCAGCAGACAACAGGGGAATCGTCAGCCCCAGCATTTT.

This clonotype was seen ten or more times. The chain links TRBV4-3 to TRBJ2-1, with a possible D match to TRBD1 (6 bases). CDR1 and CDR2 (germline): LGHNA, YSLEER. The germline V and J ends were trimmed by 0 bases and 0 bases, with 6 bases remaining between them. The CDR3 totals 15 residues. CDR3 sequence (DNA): TGCGCCAGCAGCCAAGAGGGGGCCTCCTACAATGAGCAGTTCTTC. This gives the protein CASSQEGASYNEQFF.

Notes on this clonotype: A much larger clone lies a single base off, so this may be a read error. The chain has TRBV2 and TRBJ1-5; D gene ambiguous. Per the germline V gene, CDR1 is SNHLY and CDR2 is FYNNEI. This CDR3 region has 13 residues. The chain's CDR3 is CASSDDGNQPRHF. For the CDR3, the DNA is TGTGCCAGCAGTGACGACGGAAATCAGCCCCGGCATTTT. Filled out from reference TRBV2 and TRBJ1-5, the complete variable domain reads EPEVTQTPSHQVTQMGQEVILRCVPISNHLYFYWYRQILGQKVEFLVSFYNNEISEKSEIFDDQFSVERPDGSNFTLKIRSTKLEDSAMYFCASSDDGNQPRHFGDGTRLSIL.

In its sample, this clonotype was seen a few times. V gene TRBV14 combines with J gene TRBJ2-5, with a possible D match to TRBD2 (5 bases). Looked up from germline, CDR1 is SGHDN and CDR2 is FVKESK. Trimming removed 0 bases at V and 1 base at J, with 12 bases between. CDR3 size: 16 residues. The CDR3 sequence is CASSQEIWGAQETQYF. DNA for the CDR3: TGTGCCAGCAGCCAAGAAATATGGGGAGCCCAAGAGACCCAGTACTTC.

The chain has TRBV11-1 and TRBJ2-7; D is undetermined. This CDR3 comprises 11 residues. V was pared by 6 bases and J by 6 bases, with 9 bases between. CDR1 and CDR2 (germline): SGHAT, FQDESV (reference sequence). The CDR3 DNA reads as TGTGCCAGCAGAAGTTCAGTCGAGCAGTACTTC. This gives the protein CASRSSVEQYF.

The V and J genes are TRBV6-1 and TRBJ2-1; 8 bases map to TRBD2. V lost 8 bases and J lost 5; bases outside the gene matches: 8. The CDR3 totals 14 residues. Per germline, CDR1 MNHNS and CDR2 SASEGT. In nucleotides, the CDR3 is TGTGCCAGCTTACCCAGCGGGGGAAACAATGAGCAGTTCTTC. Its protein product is CASLPSGGNNEQFF.

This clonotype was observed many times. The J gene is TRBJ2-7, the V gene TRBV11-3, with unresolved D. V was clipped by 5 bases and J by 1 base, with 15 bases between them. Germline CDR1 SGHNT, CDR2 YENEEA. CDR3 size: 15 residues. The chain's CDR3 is CASSPLGGQSYEQYF. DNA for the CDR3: TGTGCCAGCAGCCCCCTCGGTGGTCAGTCCTACGAGCAGTACTTC. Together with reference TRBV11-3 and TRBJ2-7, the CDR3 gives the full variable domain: EAGVVQSPRYKIIEKKQPVAFWCNPISGHNTLYWYLQNLGQGPELLIRYENEEAVDDSQLPKDRFSAERLKGVDSTLKIQPAELGDSAVYLCASSPLGGQSYEQYFGPGTRLTVT.

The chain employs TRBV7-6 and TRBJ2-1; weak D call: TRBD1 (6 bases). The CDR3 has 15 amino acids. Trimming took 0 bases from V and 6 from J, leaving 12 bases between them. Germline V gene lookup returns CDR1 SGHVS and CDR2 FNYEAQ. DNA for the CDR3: TGTGCCAGCAGCTTAGCGAGGTCCAGGGGCAATGAGCAGTTCTTC. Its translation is CASSLARSRGNEQFF.

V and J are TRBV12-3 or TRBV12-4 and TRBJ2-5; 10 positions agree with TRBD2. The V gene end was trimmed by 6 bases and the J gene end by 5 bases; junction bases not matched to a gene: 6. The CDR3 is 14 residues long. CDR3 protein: CASRVAGGWETQYF. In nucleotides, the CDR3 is TGTGCCAGCAGGGTAGCGGGAGGCTGGGAGACCCAGTACTTC.

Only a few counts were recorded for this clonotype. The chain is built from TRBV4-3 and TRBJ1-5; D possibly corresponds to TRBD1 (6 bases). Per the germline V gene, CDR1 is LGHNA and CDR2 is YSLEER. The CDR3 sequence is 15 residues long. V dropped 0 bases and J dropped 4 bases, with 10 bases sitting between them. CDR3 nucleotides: TGCGCCAGCAGCCAAGATGGGGGGGCAAATCAGCCCCAGCATTTT. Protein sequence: CASSQDGGANQPQHF.

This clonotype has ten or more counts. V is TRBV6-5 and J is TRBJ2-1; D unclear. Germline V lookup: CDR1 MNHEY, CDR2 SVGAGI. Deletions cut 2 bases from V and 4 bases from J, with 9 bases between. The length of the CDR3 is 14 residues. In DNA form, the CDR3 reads TGTGCCAGCAGTTACAAACCCTTTTACAATGAGCAGTTCTTC. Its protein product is CASSYKPFYNEQFF.

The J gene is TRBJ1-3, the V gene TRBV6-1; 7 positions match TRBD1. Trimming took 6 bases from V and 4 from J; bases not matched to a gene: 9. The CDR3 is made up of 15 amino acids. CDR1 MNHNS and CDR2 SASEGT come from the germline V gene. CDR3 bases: TGTGCCAGCAGCCTACTAGGGGGCCGGGGAAACACCATATATTTT. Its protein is CASSLLGGRGNTIYF.

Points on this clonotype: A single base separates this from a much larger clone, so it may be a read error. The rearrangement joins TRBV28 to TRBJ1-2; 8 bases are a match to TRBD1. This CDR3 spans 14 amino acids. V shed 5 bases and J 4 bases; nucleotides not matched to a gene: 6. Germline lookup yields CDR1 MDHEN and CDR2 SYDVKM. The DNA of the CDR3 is TGTGCCAGCAGTCCGACAGGGGACTCCTATGGCTACACCTTC. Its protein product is CASSPTGDSYGYTF.

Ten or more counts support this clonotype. The CDR3: CASSLGPGSGRGNEQFF. In DNA form, the CDR3 reads TGTGCCAGCAGCTTAGGCCCAGGATCAGGTAGGGGCAATGAGCAGTTCTTC. V and J are TRBV7-2 and TRBJ2-1; TRBD1 might be the D (5 bases). V gave up 1 base and J gave up 6 bases, with 19 bases separating them. The V gene's germline CDR1 is SGHTA and CDR2 FQGNSA. The CDR3 consists of 17 residues.

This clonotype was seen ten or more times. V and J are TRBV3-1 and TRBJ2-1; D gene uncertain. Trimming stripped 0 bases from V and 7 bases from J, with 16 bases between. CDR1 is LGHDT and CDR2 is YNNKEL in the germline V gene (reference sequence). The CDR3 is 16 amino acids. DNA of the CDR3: TGTGCCAGCAGCCAAGAGGGTTGGAACTTCCAGAATGAGCAGTTCTTC. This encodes CASSQEGWNFQNEQFF.

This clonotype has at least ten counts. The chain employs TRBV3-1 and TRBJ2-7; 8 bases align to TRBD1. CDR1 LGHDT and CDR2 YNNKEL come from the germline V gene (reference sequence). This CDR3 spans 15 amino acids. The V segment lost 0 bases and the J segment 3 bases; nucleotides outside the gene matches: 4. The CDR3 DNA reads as TGTGCCAGCAGCCAAGATCCACAGGGGGTCTACGAGCAGTACTTC. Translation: CASSQDPQGVYEQYF.

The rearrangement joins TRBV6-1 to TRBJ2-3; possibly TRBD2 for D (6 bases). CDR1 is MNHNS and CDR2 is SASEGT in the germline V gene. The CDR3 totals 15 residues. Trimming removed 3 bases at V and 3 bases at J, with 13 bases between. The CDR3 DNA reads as TGTGCCAGCAGTGAGTCCAGGGAGGAGACAGATACGCAGTATTTT. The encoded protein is CASSESREETDTQYF.

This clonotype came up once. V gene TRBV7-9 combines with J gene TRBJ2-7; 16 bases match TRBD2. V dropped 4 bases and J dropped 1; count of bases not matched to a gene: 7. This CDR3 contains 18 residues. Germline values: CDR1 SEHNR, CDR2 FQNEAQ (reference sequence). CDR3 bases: TGTGCCAGCAGCTCGAGCGGGACTAGCGGGAGGGCTTCCTACGAGCAGTACTTC. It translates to CASSSSGTSGRASYEQYF.

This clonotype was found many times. CDR3: CAISERGQAGSYNEQFF. CDR3 in DNA: TGTGCCATCAGTGAGCGGGGACAGGCAGGATCTTACAATGAGCAGTTCTTC. The chain is built from TRBV10-3 and TRBJ2-1; TRBD1 matches 8 bases. The CDR3 is 17 amino acids. Germline CDR1 ENHRY, CDR2 SYGVKD. V shed 2 bases, J shed 4 bases, and the junction held 10 bases outside the gene matches.